The rows below give T cell receptor beta chains drawn from one sample of a study of blood T cell repertoires in COVID-19. Clones were read by immunoSEQ multiplex PCR, and TCRdb kept only the in-frame ones, dropping some. This table has 290,000 or so clones, 70% to 90% appearing once. The sample was peripheral blood. The receptors originated from a man in his fifties or sixties with active or convalescent COVID-19. CDR3s include the opening cysteine and the closing phenylalanine or tryptophan. Fields, in order: V gene, CDR3 protein.

TRBV18 | CASSLQGSTDTQYF
TRBV5-4 | CASSRDRGNTEAFF
TRBV6-5 | CASSYLSRGQSEAFF
TRBV5-8 | CASRPRGLEETQYF
TRBV19 | CASSKNGLAGPGHWEQYF
TRBV9 | CASSVAAGTSVGNEQFF
TRBV12-5 | CASGLVGGSQETQYF
TRBV6-2/TRBV6-3 | CASSYGLRLAGEETQYF
TRBV9 | CASSVDHASGIIEQFF
TRBV19 | CASSIDYRGYTEAFF
TRBV2 | CASSGLLQETQYF
TRBV5-1 | CASSLSAGDEKLFF
TRBV5-6 | CASSLHREYNEQFF
TRBV27 | CASSPGTEPNQPQHF